The 21 T cell receptor beta chains presented below share a single source sample, sequenced in a study of shared clonotypes between healthy human individuals. TCRdb's copy holds only in-frame clones and misses some; the assay was immunoSEQ multiplex PCR. In the table there are 850,000 to 1,200,000 clones, about 75% of which are singletons. The sequencing sample was made of memory CD4+ T cells sorted from blood. The subset is: CD45RA-negative fraction. All receptors come from a man aged 18 to 29 in good health.

This clone was counted a few times. The chain employs TRBV19 and TRBJ1-5; D is unresolved. Germline lookup yields CDR1 LNHDA and CDR2 SQIVND (reference sequence). Trimming stripped 1 base from V and 1 base from J, with 8 bases between. The CDR3 covers 15 residues. The CDR3 sequence is CASSIGAWSNQPQHF. CDR3 in DNA: TGTGCCAGTAGTATAGGGGCCTGGAGCAATCAGCCCCAGCATTTT.

The chain employs TRBV2 and TRBJ1-3; D gene uncertain. The V end was cut by 6 bases, the J end by 1 base, with 7 bases between. The CDR3 runs 13 residues. From germline, CDR1 is SNHLY and CDR2 FYNNEI. Here the CDR3 reads CASRSGSGNTIYF. The CDR3 DNA reads TGTGCCAGCAGGTCGGGTTCTGGAAACACCATATATTTT.

This chain links TRBV5-1 with TRBJ2-3; the match to TRBD1 covers 9 bases. The CDR3 spans 15 residues. The V and J ends lost 2 bases and 3 bases, in that order; junction bases with no gene match: 4. Germline loops: CDR1 SGHRS, CDR2 YFSETQ. CDR3 loop: CASSFFGTGTDTQYF. CDR3 DNA sequence: TGCGCCAGCAGCTTTTTTGGGACAGGGACAGATACGCAGTATTTT.

The rearrangement links TRBV7-2 to TRBJ2-1; 7 nucleotides line up with TRBD1. CDR1 and CDR2 from the germline V gene are SGHTA and FQGNSA. The J segment lost 6 bases and the V segment lost 4 bases, leaving 6 bases of the junction unmatched. The CDR3 loop spans 14 amino acids. CDR3 in DNA: TGTGCCAGCAGCTCCACGACAGGGAGCAATGAGCAGTTCTTC. As protein: CASSSTTGSNEQFF.

The rearrangement joins TRBV18 to TRBJ1-1; TRBD1 matches at 7 bases. Looked up from germline, CDR1 is KGHSH and CDR2 is LQKENI. The CDR3 has 15 residues. Losses at the gene ends were 1 base for V and 8 bases for J; bases not matched to a gene: 10. The CDR3 region has the DNA TGTGCCAGCTCACCACTGAATATCGGGACAGAGGAAGCTTTCTTT. Translated, it gives CASSPLNIGTEEAFF.

This clone was seen once. The chain is built from TRBV15 and TRBJ1-5; no firm D call. The germline V and J ends were trimmed by 1 base and 0 bases, with 7 bases remaining between them. The CDR3 extends over 15 amino acids. Germline V CDR1 and CDR2: LNHNV, YYDKDF (reference sequence). The CDR3: CATSRVGDSNQPQHF. CDR3 DNA sequence: TGTGCCACCAGCAGAGTAGGAGATAGCAATCAGCCCCAGCATTTT. Looking up the rest from reference TRBV15 and TRBJ1-5 gives the full variable domain: DAMVIQNPRYQVTQFGKPVTLSCSQTLNHNVMYWYQQKSSQAPKLLFHYYDKDFNNEADTPDNFQSRRPNTSFCFLDIRSPGLGDTAMYLCATSRVGDSNQPQHFGDGTRLSIL.

This chain connects TRBV14 to TRBJ2-5, with 7 bases fitting TRBD1. In germline, CDR1 is SGHDN, CDR2 FVKESK. The CDR3 extends over 15 amino acids. J gave up 1 base and V 4 bases, and 6 bases lay outside the gene matches. For the CDR3, the DNA is TGTGCCAGCAGCCGAGGGGGCCCGGTCCAAGAGACCCAGTACTTC. Encoded protein: CASSRGGPVQETQYF.

The chain joins TRBV6-5 to TRBJ1-4; D is possibly TRBD1 (5 bases). The CDR3 is 13 residues long. CDR1 and CDR2 (germline): MNHEY, SVGAGI. The germline V and J ends were trimmed by 4 bases and 16 bases, with 19 bases remaining between them. In nucleotides, the CDR3 is TGTGCCAGCAGTTCCACATTGGGACCGCCGACGTTTTTT. This translates into CASSSTLGPPTFF.

V and J are TRBV6-1 and TRBJ1-3; no firm D call. Trimming shortened V by 5 bases and J by 2 bases, and 10 bases separated the two germline ends. Germline values: CDR1 MNHNS, CDR2 SASEGT. CDR3 length: 14 residues. CDR3 sequence reads: CASSKGPTGNTIYF. The DNA for the CDR3 is TGTGCCAGCAGTAAAGGTCCGACTGGAAACACCATATATTTT.

This clone came up once. The chain links TRBV29-1 to TRBJ1-1; tentative D call: TRBD1 (5 bases). V was clipped by 3 bases and J by 8 bases, with 19 bases between them. The germline CDR1 and CDR2 sequences are SQVTM and ANQGSEA. There are 14 residues in the CDR3. In DNA form, the CDR3 reads TGCAGCGTTGAGTTGCGGGGGACCTATACGGAAGCTTTCTTT. Translated: CSVELRGTYTEAFF. Complete variable domain (other parts from reference TRBV29-1 and TRBJ1-1): SAVISQKPSRDICQRGTSLTIQCQVDSQVTMMFWYRQQPGQSLTLIATANQGSEATYESGFVIDKFPISRPNLTFSTLTVSNMSPEDSSIYLCSVELRGTYTEAFFGQGTRLTVV.

This rearrangement joins TRBV30 to TRBJ2-7; 8 bases fit TRBD1. The CDR3 runs to 14 residues. With 2 bases clipped from V and 6 bases from J, the junction kept 9 bases outside the gene matches. Germline V gene data show CDR1 as GTSNPN and CDR2 as SVGIG (reference sequence). CDR3 bases: TGTGCCTGGAGTTTTGGACAGGGTTGGGGCGAGCAGTACTTC. Translation gives CAWSFGQGWGEQYF.

This clone was picked up a small number of times. The rearrangement uses TRBV5-4 and TRBJ1-2; 7 bases are shared with TRBD1. V gave up 5 bases and J gave up 3 bases; unmatched junction bases: 4. CDR1 is SGHNT and CDR2 is YYREEE in the germline V gene (reference sequence). The CDR3 is 13 amino acids. DNA of the CDR3: TGTGCCAGCAGACCTCAGGGGGACTATGGCTACACCTTC. Translating gives CASRPQGDYGYTF.

The J gene is TRBJ2-7, the V gene TRBV2; 14 bases fit TRBD2. J gave up 8 bases and V 6 bases, and 6 bases lay outside the gene matches. Germline V gives CDR1 SNHLY, CDR2 FYNNEI. The CDR3 loop spans 14 amino acids. The DNA of the CDR3 is TGTGCCAGCAGCCGACTAGCGGGAGGGCCCCAGCAGTACTTC. Protein sequence: CASSRLAGGPQQYF.

As to this clone: This clone may be a read error of a much larger clone one base away. Other DNA sequences in the sample encode the same CDR3. This chain links TRBV5-4 with TRBJ2-7; D gene ambiguous. Germline assignment: CDR1 SGHNT and CDR2 YYREEE (reference sequence). The CDR3 sequence is 12 residues long. Trimming cost V 0 bases and J 3 bases, with 4 bases left between them. The CDR3 DNA sequence: TGTGCCAGCAGCTTGGAAAGCTACGAGCAGTACTTC. This translates into CASSLESYEQYF.

This chain uses TRBV4-2 with TRBJ1-2; possible D gene TRBD1, 6 bases. With 4 bases removed from V and 5 bases from J, the gap between germline ends came to 17 bases. CDR1 is LGHNA and CDR2 is YNFKEQ in the germline V gene. This CDR3 contains 15 residues. CDR3 DNA sequence: TGTGCCAGCAGCCCAGAAGGAGGGGGAGGGTATGGCTACACCTTC. This translates into CASSPEGGGGYGYTF.

The chain is built from TRBV7-2 and TRBJ2-1; D remains unclear. The germline V and J ends were trimmed by 4 bases and 7 bases, with 17 bases remaining between them. Germline loops: CDR1 SGHTA, CDR2 FQGNSA. The CDR3 is made up of 15 amino acids. CDR3 sequence reads: CASSSFGPGRNEQFF. CDR3 nucleotides: TGTGCCAGCAGCTCCTTCGGGCCTGGTAGGAATGAGCAGTTCTTC.

CDR3 protein: CASSLGGAGRTWTQYF. The DNA of the CDR3 is TGTGCCAGCAGCTTAGGGGGGGCTGGACGGACTTGGACCCAGTACTTC. The rearrangement uses TRBV7-2 and TRBJ2-5, with D possibly being TRBD1 or TRBD2 (6 bases each). The CDR3 is 16 amino acids. V lost 1 base and J 7 bases, leaving 19 bases between the germline ends. Germline values: CDR1 SGHTA, CDR2 FQGNSA.

This clone turned up a few times. This chain joins TRBV5-1 and TRBJ2-5; 9 positions agree with TRBD2. The CDR3 runs 15 residues. Germline V CDR1 and CDR2: SGHRS, YFSETQ. With V trimmed by 4 bases and J by 4 bases, 8 bases remained unmatched. In nucleotides, the CDR3 is TGCGCCAGCAGCCCTGGTGGTAGCGGGGGAGAGACCCAGTACTTC. Translating gives CASSPGGSGGETQYF.

This rearrangement joins TRBV7-9 to TRBJ2-1; D perhaps matches TRBD2 (6 bases). Trimming removed 5 bases at V and 14 bases at J, with 10 bases between. The CDR3 is 10 amino acids. Per germline, CDR1 SEHNR and CDR2 FQNEAQ (reference sequence). Here the CDR3 reads CASSPGDKFF. CDR3 DNA: TGTGCCAGCAGCCCGGGAGATAAGTTCTTC. Based on the CDR3 plus reference TRBV7-9 and TRBJ2-1, the full variable domain is DTGVSQNPRHKITKRGQNVTFRCDPISEHNRLYWYRQTLGQGPEFLTYFQNEAQLEKSRLLSDRFSAERPKGSFSTLEIQRTEQGDSAMYLCASSPGDKFFGPGTRLTVL.

The chain uses TRBV21-1 and TRBJ2-1; TRBD2, the table's D call, was not compared with the DNA. TRBV21-1 is noted as a pseudogene. CDR3 size: 16 residues. The CDR3 DNA sequence: TGTGCCAGCAGCAAAGGGGGACTACCTGGGACGGATGAGCAGTTCTTC. Translated: CASSKGGLPGTDEQFF.

This sequence joins TRBV5-5 and TRBJ2-7; 10 bases are shared with TRBD1. The CDR3 runs 14 residues. In germline, CDR1 is SGHKS, CDR2 YYEKEE (reference sequence). V shed 3 bases and J 4 bases; nucleotides not matched to a gene: 4. The CDR3 here is CASSWGQGRYEQYF. The CDR3, as DNA: TGTGCCAGCAGCTGGGGACAGGGGCGATACGAGCAGTACTTC.